The present TCR beta chain was sequenced within a study of OX40 agonist ivuxolimab in advanced cancers. Turning to the study itself: People in dose escalation had one of these cancers: hepatocellular carcinoma, melanoma, renal cell or head and neck cancer.

Repertoires were generated with immunoSEQ multiplex PCR, while TCRdb's copy carries only in-frame clones and drops some. The top ten clones hold roughly 2.7% of a sample with some 65,000 clones, roughly 87% of them seen once. This CDR3 contains 15 residues. V shed 1 base and J shed 9 bases, with 16 bases lying between them. Germline V gene lookup returns CDR1 SNHLY and CDR2 FYNNEI. The origin of this receptor is an adult with an advanced solid tumor such as melanoma, head and neck, liver or kidney cancer. The genes are TRBV2 and TRBJ1-5, with a possible D match to TRBD1 (6 bases). The source material was CD4+ or CD8+ T cells sorted from blood, sampled in a trial of the OX40 agonist ivuxolimab. CDR3 nucleotides: TGTGCCAGCAGTGAAGAATTTGGGGGCATCAGGCCCCAGCATTTT. It is translated as CASSEEFGGIRPQHF.